The entry below gives a single T cell receptor (beta chain) sequence along with its context. These data belong to a study of technical replicates of blood from a handful of donors. CDR1 and CDR2 (germline): WSHSY, SAAADI. The CDR3 is 12 amino acids. The V end lost 3 bases, the J end lost 2 bases, and 4 bases lay between the germline ends. Profiling relied on immunoSEQ multiplex PCR, and the TCRdb table lists in-frame clones only, not all of them. This repertoire shows 95,000 or so clones, approximately 95% found once; its top ten account for about 0.37%. The TCR comes from a human donor in good health. Material for sequencing was T cells isolated from PBMCs. The V and J genes are TRBV10-2 and TRBJ2-5; D call uncertain. CDR3 nucleotides: TGCGCCAGCAGTGACTATCAAGAGACCCAGTACTTC. Translated, it gives CASSDYQETQYF.